The clone carrying this TCR beta chain has a handful of counts. Its antigen is not identified. The germline V and J ends were trimmed by 5 bases and 5 bases, with 13 bases remaining between them. The germline CDR1 and CDR2 sequences are SQVTM and ANQGSEA. The CDR3 is 12 residues long. Researchers prepared the TCRbeta library using unique molecular identifiers, the study reports. Via MiXCR, TCRdb re-called the PCR reads, giving one row per CDR3 protein. Of 500,000 to 600,000 distinct CDR3 sequences listed, roughly a quarter are singletons. The data originate from a study of T-cell reconstitution after alpha-beta-depleted transplantation in children. Overall study findings and caveats: Several hundred expanded graft clones reportedly supplied alpha-beta T cells about two months after transplant. From newly produced T cells came most of the T-cell counts and diversity one year after transplant. From surviving recipient T cells and thymic progenitors came the high day-60 TCRbeta diversity observed in some patients.

The TCR sequence derives from a boy younger than two with Wiskott-Aldrich syndrome, due to receive a stem cell transplant. The specimen was PBMCs, collected before TCRalphabeta/CD19-depleted stem cell transplant. This chain connects TRBV29-1 to TRBJ2-7; the D gene could be TRBD1 or TRBD2 (5 bases each). Written as DNA, the CDR3 is TGCAGCGTTCCGGGACCTTACCACGAGCAGTACTTC. This codes for CSVPGPYHEQYF.